This T cell receptor beta chain appears in the sequencing data of a study of T cells in localized non-small cell lung cancer (dated by TCRdb to 2020 to 2022). For context, the study as a whole: T cell repertoires of approximately 250 early-stage NSCLC patients were analyzed, with tumors being compared against uninvolved tumor-adjacent lungs. The mean age of the NSCLC patients was about 70 years, with 120 to 150 men and about a hundred women. The cohort consisted of approximately 240 treatment-naive NSCLC patients whose localized lung tumors had been resected.

This clone has more than one count but fewer than ten. Its antigen is currently not known. One base away there is no much larger clone; base qualities are not given. The immunoSEQ Assay was used to sequence TCR beta CDR3 regions from DNA. Concerning the study's data processing: T cell density was computed as TCR beta template counts normalized to usable DNA estimated by amplifying housekeeping genes. Using the preseqR package, richness was estimated by extrapolating to 120,000 templates for tissue samples and 400,000 templates for PBMC samples. Clonality was taken to be one minus Pielou's evenness. Tissue-enriched TCRs were identified through differential abundance testing performed on productive amino-acid clonotypes, with a minimum total count of 5 and an alpha of 0.1. The Jaccard Index and the Morisita Overlap Index were used to measure how much the repertoires overlapped between compartments. GLIPH grouped TCR beta CDR3s together with public tetramer-defined viral CDR3s, and a viral motif had to include at least three viral sequences and also show V-gene enrichment. Imported from immuneACCESS, the table was reduced by TCRdb to in-frame sequences with V and J called. These copies leave out some clones; in studies compared against another copy, an unresolved V gene accounts for under half, and the cause of the remainder is not known. That table is the source of V, J and clone size, and D and trimming were worked out from the DNA. A total of hundreds of clones appear in this sample, 15% to 25% of them only once. Clones ranked in the top ten supply 12% to 15% of the sample.

At diagnosis, peripheral blood, uninvolved tumor-adjacent lung and tumor were collected and stored as a combination of fresh-frozen and FFPE material. Findings and caveats that apply to the study as a whole: Because multi-region tumor sequencing was not done, intratumor heterogeneity could not be ruled out. Because of the exploratory design, TCR variables were selected using unadjusted p-values without false-discovery rate correction. Uninvolved tumor-adjacent lung showed the highest T cell clonality, higher than tumor, which suggests more focused antigenic responses in the adjacent lung. Of the top 100 tumor clones, a median of roughly 57 were detected in paired uninvolved adjacent lung; under 35 were also among that lung's top 100. Higher blood T cell density associated with longer overall survival, while higher adjacent-lung clonality associated with shorter survival.

For CDR1 and CDR2, the germline V gene lists SQVTM and ANQGSEA. The CDR3 spans 12 residues, from the cysteine through the phenylalanine. Only CDR3 DNA is held: 36 bases, read in frame from base 1. Trimming takes 7 bases from V and 10 bases from J, and the germline ends sit 17 bases apart. Sequenced material: lung tumor tissue, taken before any cancer treatment. The receptor comes from a male donor older than 55 with stage I lung adenocarcinoma. The chain is assembled from TRBV29-1 and TRBJ2-1; the D gene is not confidently resolved. The nucleotide sequence reads TGCAGCGCCCGAAGGCTTGATCCGGAGCAGTTCTTC. Its product reads: CSARRLDPEQFF.